The TCR beta chain under discussion was sequenced for a study of T-cell memory formation after mild COVID-19. Trimming cost V 0 bases and J 2 bases, with 9 bases left between them. Germline-derived CDR1 and CDR2 are MNHNY and SVGAGI (reference sequence). The CDR3 length is 15 residues. As to this clonotype: Its antigen is as yet unknown.

5'RACE with constant-segment primers built TCRalpha and TCRbeta cDNA libraries with UMIs. A single record per CDR3 protein comes from TCRdb applying MiXCR to the 5' RACE reads. The sample carries approximately 570,000 distinct CDR3 sequences, roughly 18% recorded once. Study-wide points: CD4/CD8 balance held among clones contracting day 15 to 85, and later expanders leaned CD4+. A subset of responding clones appeared in pre-infection memory, suggesting cross-reactive memory joined.

The receptor comes from an adult woman who had mild COVID-19 (a few samples of this study predate the infection). Cell type and time point are not known. The V call is TRBV6-6, the J call TRBJ2-3, with D maybe TRBD2 (5 bases). The sequencing sample was made of PBMCs or a T cell subset sorted from them (not recorded which). Here the CDR3 reads CASSYSEGFTDTQYF. In DNA form, the CDR3 reads TGTGCCAGCAGTTACTCAGAGGGATTCACAGATACGCAGTATTTT.